The 13 T cell receptor beta chains listed next were all sequenced from one sample in a study of blood T cell repertoires in COVID-19. Generated by immunoSEQ multiplex PCR, the TCRdb table keeps only in-frame clones and is missing some. Found here are about 260,000 clones, 75% to 90% of them singletons; the top ten hold approximately 9%. Sequenced sample: peripheral blood. Receptor source: a human donor in a cohort sampled during active COVID-19.

V gene TRBV6-1 combines with J gene TRBJ2-7; 7 bases fit TRBD2. V shed 3 bases, J shed 2 bases, and the junction held 10 bases outside the gene matches. The CDR3 totals 16 residues. From germline, CDR1 is MNHNS and CDR2 SASEGT. CDR3 loop: CASSENPTSSAYEQYF. The DNA of the CDR3 is TGTGCCAGCAGTGAGAATCCGACTAGCTCGGCCTACGAGCAGTACTTC.

V and J are TRBV12-3 or TRBV12-4 and TRBJ2-7; D uncertain. This CDR3 has 12 residues. The ends were cut back, 5 bases at V and 2 bases at J, with 7 bases in the middle. The CDR3: CASSRRAYEQYF. The CDR3 bases are TGTGCCAGCAGTCGCCGAGCCTACGAGCAGTACTTC.

The chain combines TRBV10-3 with TRBJ1-2, with 11 bases identical to TRBD1. V lost 4 bases to trimming and J lost 6 bases; unmatched junction nucleotides: 7. There are 15 residues in the CDR3. CDR1 is ENHRY, CDR2 SYGVKD, per germline. This CDR3 is CAISAPGQGVHGYTF. The CDR3 nucleotides are TGTGCCATCAGTGCACCGGGACAGGGGGTACATGGCTACACCTTC.

The V call is TRBV6-5, the J call TRBJ1-3; TRBD1 agrees at 10 bases. The V and J ends lost 7 bases and 3 bases, in that order; junction bases with no gene match: 3. Looked up from germline, CDR1 is MNHEY and CDR2 is SVGAGI. The CDR3 consists of 14 residues. The CDR3 protein is CASIGTGVGNTIYF. The CDR3 region has the DNA TGTGCCAGCATTGGGACAGGGGTTGGAAACACCATATATTTT.

This sequence joins TRBV18 and TRBJ1-1; the D is unclear. Per germline, CDR1 KGHSH and CDR2 LQKENI. There are 13 residues in the CDR3. V lost 3 bases to trimming and J lost 1 base, with 6 bases between them. This chain's CDR3 is CASSPQKNTEAFF. CDR3 DNA: TGTGCCAGCTCACCCCAGAAGAACACTGAAGCTTTCTTT.

The chain uses TRBV9 and TRBJ2-1, with D possibly TRBD1 on 6 matching bases. CDR3 length: 16 residues. The germline V gene encodes CDR1 SGDLS and CDR2 YYNGEE. The V end lost 0 bases, the J end lost 0 bases, and 10 bases lay between the germline ends. The CDR3 region is CASSVGGDTSYNEQFF. CDR3 DNA sequence: TGTGCCAGCAGCGTAGGAGGGGACACCTCCTACAATGAGCAGTTCTTC. Combining the CDR3 with reference TRBV9 and TRBJ2-1 gives the whole variable domain DSGVTQTPKHLITATGQRVTLRCSPRSGDLSVYWYQQSLDQGLQFLIQYYNGEERAKGNILERFSAQQFPDLHSELNLSSLELGDSALYFCASSVGGDTSYNEQFFGPGTRLTVL.

The chain employs TRBV18 and TRBJ1-1; no clear D gene. Trimming removed 1 base from V and 8 bases from J, with 5 bases in between. CDR1 and CDR2 (germline): KGHSH, LQKENI. CDR3 length: 11 amino acids. Written as DNA, the CDR3 is TGTGCCAGCTCACCACATAAAGAAGCTTTCTTT. It encodes CASSPHKEAFF.

The rearrangement joins TRBV6-6 to TRBJ2-3; the match to TRBD2 covers 8 bases. The length of the CDR3 is 14 residues. Germline V gives CDR1 MNHNY, CDR2 SVGAGI (reference sequence). The V segment lost 6 bases and the J segment 2 bases; nucleotides outside the gene matches: 4. The CDR3 spells CASRLAGPTDTQYF. CDR3 bases: TGTGCCAGCAGATTAGCGGGACCCACAGATACGCAGTATTTT.

This clone was recorded a few times. The V gene is TRBV3-1 (or the pseudogene TRBV3-2), the J gene TRBJ1-6; 9 bases are shared with TRBD1. The CDR3 is made up of 16 amino acids. Losses at the gene ends were 3 bases for V and 10 bases for J; bases not matched to a gene: 10. CDR1 is LGHDT, CDR2 YNNKEL, per germline (reference sequence). The CDR3 loop is CASSQYPGQGGSPLHF. The DNA for the CDR3 is TGTGCCAGCAGCCAGTACCCGGGACAGGGAGGGTCACCCCTCCACTTT.

The rearrangement links TRBV18 to TRBJ1-1, with a tentative D call TRBD1 (6 bases). The V gene's germline CDR1 is KGHSH and CDR2 LQKENI. The CDR3 length is 15 residues. Trimming took 3 bases from V and 4 from J, leaving 15 bases between them. Here the CDR3 reads CASSPLQGKATEAFF. CDR3 bases: TGTGCCAGCTCACCTCTTCAGGGGAAAGCCACTGAAGCTTTCTTT.

The V gene is TRBV18, the J gene TRBJ2-7, with TRBD1 as a possible D gene (6 bases). The CDR3 sequence is 15 residues long. V gave up 1 base and J gave up 2 bases, with 12 bases separating them. Germline CDR1 reads KGHSH; CDR2 reads LQKENI. CDR3 DNA sequence: TGTGCCAGCTCACCACGCGCAGGGGTCACCTACGAGCAGTACTTC. Its protein is CASSPRAGVTYEQYF.

This clone was counted between two and nine times. The chain is built from TRBV19 and TRBJ1-5; D perhaps matches TRBD1 (5 bases). CDR1 is LNHDA, CDR2 SQIVND, per germline (reference sequence). The CDR3 has 14 residues. V dropped 7 bases and J dropped 3 bases, with 13 bases sitting between them. The CDR3 reads CASNIRDTNQPQHF. The DNA of the CDR3 is TGTGCCAGTAATATCAGGGATACCAATCAGCCCCAGCATTTT.

This clone was seen only once. J is TRBJ1-2 and V is TRBV6-5; D unclear. V lost 2 bases, J lost 2 bases, and 9 bases lay in between. Germline V CDR1 and CDR2: MNHEY, SVGAGI. The CDR3 has 14 residues. CDR3 in DNA: TGTGCCAGCAGTTACACAACCGGGAACTATGGCTACACCTTC. Residues: CASSYTTGNYGYTF.